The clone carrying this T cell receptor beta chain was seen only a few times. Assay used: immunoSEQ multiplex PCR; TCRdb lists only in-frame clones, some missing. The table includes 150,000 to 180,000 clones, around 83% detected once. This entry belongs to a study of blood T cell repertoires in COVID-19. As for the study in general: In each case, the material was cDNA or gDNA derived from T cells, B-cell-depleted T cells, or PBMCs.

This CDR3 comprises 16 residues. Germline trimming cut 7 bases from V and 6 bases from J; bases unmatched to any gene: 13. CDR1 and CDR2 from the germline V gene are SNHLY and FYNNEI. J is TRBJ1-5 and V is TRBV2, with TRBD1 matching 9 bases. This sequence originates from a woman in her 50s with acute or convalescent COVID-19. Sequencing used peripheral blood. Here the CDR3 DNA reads TGTGCCAGCAAACTGACGATGGGGACAGGGAGTCAGCCCCAGCATTTT. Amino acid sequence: CASKLTMGTGSQPQHF.